These 26 T cell receptor beta chains originate from one sample sequenced in a study of CD8 T cells in ankylosing spondylitis. Study-wide findings and caveats: It appeared that ankylosing spondylitis blood was characterized by a TCR beta motif of seven or eight highly homologous variants.

TCRdb redid the calling of the 5' RACE reads with MiXCR, one entry per CDR3 protein. The table includes about 510,000 distinct CDR3 sequences, about 5.4% detected once. Their cognate antigens are unknown. Sequenced input: blood, either unsorted or a sorted T cell fraction (not recorded which). The receptors here all came from a male donor with ankylosing spondylitis.

This clonotype occurred many times. This chain links TRBV28 with TRBJ1-5; D gene uncertain. Germline V CDR1 and CDR2: MDHEN, SYDVKM. This CDR3 contains 14 residues. Trimming cost V 7 bases and J 1 base, with 11 bases left between them. The DNA for the CDR3 is TGTGCCAGCATCGGGGTGAGGAGCAATCAGCCCCAGCATTTT. Amino acid sequence: CASIGVRSNQPQHF.

This clonotype showed up many times. This chain uses TRBV5-1 with TRBJ2-7, with 8 bases fitting TRBD2. Looked up from germline, CDR1 is SGHRS and CDR2 is YFSETQ. Trimming at V came to 0 bases and at J to 2 bases, leaving 4 bases not matched to a gene. CDR3 length: 15 amino acids. For the CDR3, the DNA is TGCGCCAGCAGCTTGGATGGTAGCGGGGCCTACGAGCAGTACTTC. Translated: CASSLDGSGAYEQYF.

DNA for the CDR3: TGTGCCAGCAGTGATTCCGGGACGTGGGCTTCACCCCTCCACTTT. It yields the protein CASSDSGTWASPLHF. The chain employs TRBV2 and TRBJ1-6; tentatively, D is TRBD1 (5 bases). Deletions cut 3 bases from V and 9 bases from J, with 15 bases between. The CDR3 contains 15 residues. Germline CDR1 reads SNHLY; CDR2 reads FYNNEI.

The chain joins TRBV5-1 to TRBJ2-1; 10 nucleotides line up with TRBD2. CDR3 length equals 16 residues. Germline CDR1 is SGHRS and CDR2 is YFSETQ. J gave up 5 bases and V 2 bases, and 7 bases lay outside the gene matches. The chain's CDR3 is CASSLVLAGVDNEQFF. The DNA of the CDR3 is TGCGCCAGCAGCTTAGTGCTAGCGGGAGTTGACAATGAGCAGTTCTTC.

In this sample, this clonotype turned up many times. The chain recombines TRBV9 with TRBJ1-1, with unresolved D. Germline V CDR1 and CDR2: SGDLS, YYNGEE. The CDR3 consists of 13 residues. V dropped 1 base and J dropped 1 base, with 5 bases sitting between them. The DNA for the CDR3 is TGTGCCAGCAGCGTAAAGGGGAACACTGAAGCTTTCTTT. This gives the protein CASSVKGNTEAFF.

This clonotype was seen many times. J is TRBJ2-7 and V is TRBV6-5; maybe TRBD1 (6 bases). CDR1 and CDR2 (germline): MNHEY, SVGAGI. The CDR3 covers 16 residues. V dropped 0 bases and J dropped 1 base, with 13 bases sitting between them. DNA for the CDR3: TGTGCCAGCAGTTACTCCGGCAGGGGAGCATCCTACGAGCAGTACTTC. As protein: CASSYSGRGASYEQYF.

The chain uses TRBV3-1 and TRBJ2-7; 7 positions match TRBD1. Unmatched junction bases numbered 10, after V lost 4 bases and J lost 4 bases. Germline CDR1 and CDR2: LGHDT and YNNKEL (reference sequence). The CDR3 extends over 15 amino acids. CDR3 amino acids: CASSPGTGAIYEQYF. The CDR3 coding sequence is TGTGCCAGCAGCCCAGGCACAGGGGCCATTTACGAGCAGTACTTC.

This clonotype has at least ten counts. The chain carries TRBV24-1 and TRBJ1-2; D possibly corresponds to TRBD1 (5 bases). Trimming took 4 bases from V and 5 from J, leaving 10 bases between them. The CDR3 consists of 13 residues. The V gene's germline CDR1 is KGHDR and CDR2 SFDVKD. The CDR3 DNA reads TGTGCCACCAGTGACCTGGAGGGGTATGGCTACACCTTC. This sequence encodes CATSDLEGYGYTF.

This clonotype was counted ten times or more. The CDR3 loop reads CASSHTPGTPHNEQFF. CDR3 coding DNA: TGTGCCAGCAGCCATACCCCCGGGACTCCCCACAATGAGCAGTTCTTC. The chain carries TRBV5-5 and TRBJ2-1; tentatively, D is TRBD2 (6 bases). CDR3 size: 16 residues. V was shortened by 4 bases and J by 5 bases, with 19 bases between the two germline ends. Germline-derived CDR1 and CDR2 are SGHKS and YYEKEE (reference sequence).

In this sample, this clonotype turned up many times. The chain recombines TRBV5-1 with TRBJ2-7; unclear D gene. Germline V gene lookup returns CDR1 SGHRS and CDR2 YFSETQ. V lost 4 bases, J lost 6 bases, and 14 bases lay in between. The CDR3 length is 13 residues. CDR3 residues: CASSPAQSAEQYF. In DNA form, the CDR3 reads TGCGCCAGCAGCCCGGCCCAGTCGGCCGAGCAGTACTTC.

This clonotype was observed many times. The chain combines TRBV11-2 with TRBJ2-1, with TRBD2 matching over 12 bases. The CDR3 covers 19 residues. V gave up 2 bases and J gave up 1 base; unmatched junction bases: 9. From germline, CDR1 is SGHAT and CDR2 FQNNGV. CDR3 nucleotide sequence: TGTGCCAGCAGCTTACCTAGCGGGGGGGCCTCGGAATCCTACAATGAGCAGTTCTTC. This translates into CASSLPSGGASESYNEQFF.

This clonotype was seen many times. This rearrangement joins TRBV7-2 to TRBJ2-7; 11 bases agree with TRBD2. In germline, CDR1 is SGHTA, CDR2 FQGNSA. Germline trimming cut 2 bases from V and 5 bases from J; bases unmatched to any gene: 11. The CDR3 is 17 residues long. In DNA, the CDR3 is TGTGCCAGCAGCTTATCGCCGACAGTAGCGGGAGGGCACGAGCAGTACTTC. The encoded protein is CASSLSPTVAGGHEQYF. Combining the CDR3 with reference TRBV7-2 and TRBJ2-7 gives the whole variable domain GAGVSQSPSNKVTEKGKDVELRCDPISGHTALYWYRQSLGQGLEFLIYFQGNSAPDKSGLPSDRFSAERTGGSVSTLTIQRTQQEDSAVYLCASSLSPTVAGGHEQYFGPGTRLTVT.

This clonotype was counted many times. This chain uses TRBV7-2 with TRBJ2-7, with 9 bases lining up with TRBD2. The germline CDR1 and CDR2 sequences are SGHTA and FQGNSA. Unmatched junction bases numbered 9, after V lost 5 bases and J lost 4 bases. The CDR3 is 15 residues long. The DNA for the CDR3 is TGTGCCAGCAGCCCGTCGGTAGCGGGAGCTTACGAGCAGTACTTC. This translates into CASSPSVAGAYEQYF.

This clonotype appeared many times. The genes are TRBV20-1 and TRBJ2-7; 8 bases are a match to TRBD2. Germline CDR1 is DFQATT and CDR2 is SNEGSKA (reference sequence). This CDR3 spans 14 amino acids. Trimming removed 2 bases from V and 3 bases from J; junction bases left unmatched: 6. CDR3 residues: CSARNAGGGYEQYF. The CDR3, as DNA: TGCAGTGCTAGAAACGCCGGGGGGGGCTACGAGCAGTACTTC.

The chain combines TRBV3-1 with TRBJ1-2; 8 bases fit TRBD1. Looked up from germline, CDR1 is LGHDT and CDR2 is YNNKEL (reference sequence). The V segment lost 4 bases and the J segment 3 bases; nucleotides outside the gene matches: 4. The CDR3 covers 14 residues. CDR3 amino acids: CASSRGQGYYGYTF. The CDR3 bases are TGTGCCAGCAGCCGCGGACAGGGATACTATGGCTACACCTTC.

This clonotype was seen ten or more times. V and J are TRBV14 and TRBJ2-1, with 7 bases that match TRBD1. V dropped 2 bases and J dropped 3; count of bases not matched to a gene: 4. The CDR3 extends over 15 amino acids. CDR1 and CDR2 (germline): SGHDN, FVKESK. CDR3 DNA sequence: TGTGCCAGCAGCCAACCAGGGACAGTCTACAATGAGCAGTTCTTC. Translating gives CASSQPGTVYNEQFF.

This clonotype was seen ten or more times. V gene TRBV20-1 combines with J gene TRBJ2-5, with TRBD1 identical over 7 bases. V was clipped by 5 bases and J by 6 bases; unmatched bases: 6. CDR1 and CDR2 from the germline V gene are DFQATT and SNEGSKA (reference sequence). There are 12 residues in the CDR3. The CDR3 spells CSAPQGLKTQYF. CDR3 nucleotides: TGCAGTGCTCCACAGGGGTTGAAGACCCAGTACTTC.

V gene TRBV7-9 combines with J gene TRBJ2-5; D gene ambiguous. From germline, CDR1 is SEHNR and CDR2 FQNEAQ (reference sequence). This CDR3 comprises 14 residues. V was clipped by 1 base and J by 5 bases, with 11 bases between them. The CDR3 DNA reads as TGTGCCAGCAGCTTAGACCAAGCCCGGGAGACCCAGTACTTC. As protein: CASSLDQARETQYF.

This clonotype has a count of ten or more. The chain uses TRBV12-3 or TRBV12-4 and TRBJ2-2, with a tentative D call TRBD2 (5 bases). The V end was cut by 5 bases, the J end by 7 bases, with 20 bases between. The CDR3 loop spans 16 amino acids. The CDR3 DNA reads TGTGCCAGCAGTCGCCCCTCCGGCGCCCGGGGCGGGGAGCTGTTTTTT. Amino acids: CASSRPSGARGGELFF.

This clonotype was counted at least ten times. The chain couples TRBV5-1 to TRBJ2-1; 14 bases fit TRBD2. V shed 3 bases and J 7 bases; nucleotides not matched to a gene: 3. The germline CDR1 and CDR2 sequences are SGHRS and YFSETQ. CDR3 length equals 15 residues. CDR3 protein: CASSYGTSGSNEQFF. CDR3 bases: TGCGCCAGCAGCTACGGGACTAGCGGGAGTAATGAGCAGTTCTTC.

This clonotype was counted many times. The rearrangement joins TRBV7-6 to TRBJ2-3, with D unclear. From germline, CDR1 is SGHVS and CDR2 FNYEAQ. The CDR3 runs 17 residues. The V and J ends lost 4 bases and 4 bases respectively, with 21 bases between them. As DNA, the CDR3 is TGTGCCAGCAGCTCCTATAAGGGTACTATCTTTCCAGATACGCAGTATTTT. Translating it yields CASSSYKGTIFPDTQYF.

This clonotype has a count of ten or more. The chain couples TRBV10-3 to TRBJ1-1; 11 nucleotides line up with TRBD1. CDR1 ENHRY and CDR2 SYGVKD come from the germline V gene. V lost 10 bases and J lost 4; bases outside the gene matches: 5. The CDR3 is 13 amino acids. In nucleotides, the CDR3 is TGTGCCACCGGACAGGGGGCTGGCACTGAAGCTTTCTTT. Residues: CATGQGAGTEAFF.

At least ten counts were recorded for this clonotype. This chain joins TRBV12-5 and TRBJ2-2; D ambiguous. Trimming removed 2 bases at V and 4 bases at J, with 8 bases between. From germline, CDR1 is LGHNT and CDR2 FRNRAP. This CDR3 is built from 14 residues. The CDR3 DNA is TGTGCTAGTGGTTTGTCGCAGTTCACCGGGGAGCTGTTTTTT. Amino acids: CASGLSQFTGELFF.

This clonotype was found many times. In nucleotides, the CDR3 is TGTGCCAGCAGCTTTGGACAGGAGAACACTGAAGCTTTCTTT. It yields the protein CASSFGQENTEAFF. The chain is built from TRBV7-2 and TRBJ1-1, with 7 nucleotides matching TRBD1. V dropped 3 bases and J dropped 1; count of bases not matched to a gene: 2. CDR3 size: 14 residues. The germline V gene encodes CDR1 SGHTA and CDR2 FQGNSA.

This clonotype was seen ten or more times. The CDR3 loop reads CASSPLAGGTTDTQYF. The CDR3 DNA is TGTGCCAGCAGCCCCCTAGCGGGGGGGACCACAGATACGCAGTATTTT. The chain has TRBV4-2 and TRBJ2-3, with 12 bases matching TRBD2. CDR1 is LGHNA, CDR2 YNFKEQ, per germline. The V gene end was trimmed by 4 bases and the J gene end by 2 bases; junction bases not matched to a gene: 4. This CDR3 is built from 16 residues.

This sequence joins TRBV7-2 and TRBJ1-5; TRBD1 matches 9 bases. CDR3 size: 14 residues. V shed 3 bases, J shed 6 bases, and the junction held 3 bases outside the gene matches. Germline assignment: CDR1 SGHTA and CDR2 FQGNSA. CDR3 sequence reads: CASSFDRGAQPQHF. The CDR3 coding sequence is TGTGCCAGCAGCTTCGACAGGGGGGCTCAGCCCCAGCATTTT.